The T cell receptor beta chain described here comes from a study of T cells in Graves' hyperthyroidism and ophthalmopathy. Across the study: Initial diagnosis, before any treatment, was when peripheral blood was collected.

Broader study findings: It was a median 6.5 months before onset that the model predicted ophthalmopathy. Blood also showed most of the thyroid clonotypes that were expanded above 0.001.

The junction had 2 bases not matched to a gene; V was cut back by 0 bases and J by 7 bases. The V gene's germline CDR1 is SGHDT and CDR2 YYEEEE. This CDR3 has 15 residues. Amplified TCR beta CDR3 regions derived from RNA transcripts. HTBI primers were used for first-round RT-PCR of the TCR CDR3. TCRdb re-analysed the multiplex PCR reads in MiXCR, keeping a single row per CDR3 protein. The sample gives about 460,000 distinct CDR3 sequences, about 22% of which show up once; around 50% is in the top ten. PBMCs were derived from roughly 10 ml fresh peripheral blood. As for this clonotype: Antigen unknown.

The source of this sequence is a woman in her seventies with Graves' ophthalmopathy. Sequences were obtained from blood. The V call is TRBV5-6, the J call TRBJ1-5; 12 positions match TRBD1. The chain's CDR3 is CASSLVGTGGQPQHF. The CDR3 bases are TGTGCCAGCAGCTTGGTGGGGACAGGGGGCCAGCCCCAGCATTTT.